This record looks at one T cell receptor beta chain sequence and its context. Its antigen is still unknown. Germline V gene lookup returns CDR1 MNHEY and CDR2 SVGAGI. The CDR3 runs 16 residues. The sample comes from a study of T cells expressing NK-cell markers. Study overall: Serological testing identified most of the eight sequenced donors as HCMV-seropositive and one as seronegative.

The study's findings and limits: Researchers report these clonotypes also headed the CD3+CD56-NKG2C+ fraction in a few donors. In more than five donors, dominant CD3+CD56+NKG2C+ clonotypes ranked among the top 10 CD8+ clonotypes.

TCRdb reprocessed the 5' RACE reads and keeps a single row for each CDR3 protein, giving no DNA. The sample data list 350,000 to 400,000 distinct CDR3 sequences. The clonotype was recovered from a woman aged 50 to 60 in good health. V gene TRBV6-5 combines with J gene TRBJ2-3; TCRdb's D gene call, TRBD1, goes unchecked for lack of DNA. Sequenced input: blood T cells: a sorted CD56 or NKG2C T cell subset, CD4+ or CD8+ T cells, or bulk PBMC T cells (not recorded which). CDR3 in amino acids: CASSYWQGGGVDTQYF.